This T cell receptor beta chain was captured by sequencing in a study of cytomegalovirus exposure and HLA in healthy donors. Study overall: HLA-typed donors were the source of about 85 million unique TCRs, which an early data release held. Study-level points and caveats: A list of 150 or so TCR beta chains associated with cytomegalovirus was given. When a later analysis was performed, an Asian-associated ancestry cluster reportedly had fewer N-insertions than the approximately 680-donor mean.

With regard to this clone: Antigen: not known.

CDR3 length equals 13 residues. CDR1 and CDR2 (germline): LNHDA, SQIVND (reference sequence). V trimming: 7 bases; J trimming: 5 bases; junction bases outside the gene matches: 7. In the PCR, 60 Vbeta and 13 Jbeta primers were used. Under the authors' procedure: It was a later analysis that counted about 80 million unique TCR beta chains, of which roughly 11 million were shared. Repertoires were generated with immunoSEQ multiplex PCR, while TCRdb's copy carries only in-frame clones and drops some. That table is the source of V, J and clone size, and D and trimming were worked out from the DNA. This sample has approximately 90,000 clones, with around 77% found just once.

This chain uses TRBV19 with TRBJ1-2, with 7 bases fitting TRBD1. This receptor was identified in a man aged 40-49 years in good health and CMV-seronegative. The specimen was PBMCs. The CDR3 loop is CASMATGSYGYTF. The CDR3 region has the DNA TGTGCCAGTATGGCGACAGGGAGTTATGGCTACACCTTC.